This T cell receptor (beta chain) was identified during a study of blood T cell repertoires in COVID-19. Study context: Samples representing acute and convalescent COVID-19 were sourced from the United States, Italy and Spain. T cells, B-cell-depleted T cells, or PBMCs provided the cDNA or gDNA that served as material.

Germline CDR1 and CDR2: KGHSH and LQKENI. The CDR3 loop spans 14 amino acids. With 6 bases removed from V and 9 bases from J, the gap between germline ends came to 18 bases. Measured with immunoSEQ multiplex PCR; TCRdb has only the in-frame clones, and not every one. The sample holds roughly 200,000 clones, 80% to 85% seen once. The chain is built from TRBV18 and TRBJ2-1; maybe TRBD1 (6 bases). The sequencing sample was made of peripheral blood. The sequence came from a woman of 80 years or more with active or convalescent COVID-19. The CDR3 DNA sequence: TGTGCCAGCTCGCCTGGTGGGCAGGGGCTTGAGCAGTTCTTC. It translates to CASSPGGQGLEQFF.